These 10 T cell receptor beta chains were all obtained from the same sample, sequenced in a study of T cells in Graves' hyperthyroidism and ophthalmopathy. It was RNA transcripts that yielded the amplified TCR beta CDR3 regions. The HTBI primer set drove a first-round RT-PCR of the TCR CDR3. MiXCR, applied by TCRdb to the multiplex PCR reads, yields one record per CDR3 protein. In the table there are some 510,000 distinct CDR3 sequences, less than 25% of which are singletons. The sequenced material came from blood. Receptor source: a young man with Graves' hyperthyroidism.

This clonotype was seen ten or more times. The rearrangement joins TRBV6-5 to TRBJ1-1; 8 nucleotides agree with TRBD1. This CDR3 spans 16 amino acids. Germline CDR1 reads MNHEY; CDR2 reads SVGAGI. V lost 0 bases and J lost 8; bases outside the gene matches: 11. Written as DNA, the CDR3 is TGTGCCAGCAGTTACTCAACGACAGGGGCCGTGGGGGAAGCTTTCTTT. Translated, it gives CASSYSTTGAVGEAFF.

This clonotype was seen repeatedly, ten times or more. The CDR3 loop is CASSWDRGLTGELFF. The CDR3 DNA sequence: TGTGCCAGCAGTTGGGACAGGGGGCTAACCGGGGAGCTGTTTTTT. This rearrangement joins TRBV27 to TRBJ2-2; 12 nucleotides align to TRBD1. Per germline, CDR1 MNHEY and CDR2 SMNVEV (reference sequence). Trimming removed 4 bases from V and 5 bases from J; junction bases left unmatched: 2. This CDR3 region has 15 residues.

This clonotype was observed at least ten times. The chain is built from TRBV6-2 or TRBV6-3 and TRBJ2-2, with D uncertain. Germline CDR1 reads MNHEY; CDR2 reads SVGEGT. The CDR3 extends over 13 amino acids. V was trimmed by 6 bases and J by 3 bases, leaving 8 bases between them. CDR3 coding DNA: TGTGCCAGCAGACCACAGTACACCGGGGAGCTGTTTTTT. Translation: CASRPQYTGELFF.

On this clonotype: A much larger clone lies one base from this, so it may be a read error. The V call is TRBV6-1, the J call TRBJ1-5; 7 bases align to TRBD1. The germline V gene encodes CDR1 MNHNS and CDR2 SASEGT. CDR3 length equals 16 residues. CDR3 in amino acids: CAGSEFIWEGARPQHF. CDR3 coding DNA: TGTGCCGGCAGTGAGTTTATTTGGGAGGGGGCTAGGCCCCAGCATTTT.

This clonotype was counted only a few times. V usage is TRBV10-3 and J usage is TRBJ2-5, with D maybe TRBD2 (7 bases). Germline values: CDR1 ENHRY, CDR2 SYGVKD. This CDR3 is built from 14 residues. V was shortened by 4 bases and J by 1 base, with 10 bases between the two germline ends. The CDR3 nucleotides read TGTGCCATCAGTGGAGGGGGGGCCCAAGAGACCCAGTACTTC. It is translated as CAISGGGAQETQYF.

V usage is TRBV6-1 and J usage is TRBJ1-5; 8 bases match TRBD1. From germline, CDR1 is MNHNS and CDR2 SASEGT. V shed 4 bases, J shed 6 bases, and the junction held 2 bases outside the gene matches. The CDR3 contains 13 residues. The CDR3 DNA sequence: TGTGCCAGCAGTGCAGGGGGCGGTCAGCCCCAGCATTTT. It is translated as CASSAGGGQPQHF.

The genes are TRBV5-5 and TRBJ2-5; possible D gene TRBD1, 7 bases. With 7 bases removed from V and 4 bases from J, the gap between germline ends came to 17 bases. CDR1 SGHKS and CDR2 YYEKEE come from the germline V gene (reference sequence). This CDR3 is 14 amino acids long. CDR3 DNA: TGTGCCAGCGGTGGAGGGGGCCGAGGAGAGACCCAGTACTTC. Amino acid sequence: CASGGGGRGETQYF.

This clonotype was detected ten times or more. The J gene is TRBJ2-7, the V gene TRBV5-1; 7 nucleotides agree with TRBD2. V shed 0 bases, J shed 4 bases, and the junction held 4 bases outside the gene matches. CDR1 is SGHRS and CDR2 is YFSETQ in the germline V gene. This CDR3 region has 14 residues. The CDR3 here is CASSLAAGQYEQYF. The CDR3 DNA reads as TGCGCCAGCAGCTTGGCAGCGGGGCAGTACGAGCAGTACTTC.

This clonotype was detected a few times. The chain recombines TRBV19 with TRBJ2-5; 7 bases are shared with TRBD1. The V gene end was trimmed by 5 bases and the J gene end by 7 bases; junction bases not matched to a gene: 10. CDR3 length: 14 residues. Germline values: CDR1 LNHDA, CDR2 SQIVND (reference sequence). CDR3 DNA: TGTGCCAGTAGTCAGGACAGGACCACACGGACCCAGTACTTC. Amino acid sequence: CASSQDRTTRTQYF. The complete variable domain, with remaining parts taken from reference TRBV19 and TRBJ2-5, reads DGGITQSPKYLFRKEGQNVTLSCEQNLNHDAMYWYRQDPGQGLRLIYYSQIVNDFQKGDIAEGYSVSREKKESFPLTVTSAQKNPTAFYLCASSQDRTTRTQYFGPGTRLLVL.

This clonotype was found many times. V and J are TRBV28 and TRBJ2-7; D is ambiguous. Trimming shortened V by 1 base and J by 7 bases, and 8 bases separated the two germline ends. The CDR3 sequence is 12 residues long. Germline V CDR1 and CDR2: MDHEN, SYDVKM. The CDR3 DNA is TGTGCCAGCAGTTTATTCGTTTGGGAGCAGTACTTC. Translating it yields CASSLFVWEQYF.